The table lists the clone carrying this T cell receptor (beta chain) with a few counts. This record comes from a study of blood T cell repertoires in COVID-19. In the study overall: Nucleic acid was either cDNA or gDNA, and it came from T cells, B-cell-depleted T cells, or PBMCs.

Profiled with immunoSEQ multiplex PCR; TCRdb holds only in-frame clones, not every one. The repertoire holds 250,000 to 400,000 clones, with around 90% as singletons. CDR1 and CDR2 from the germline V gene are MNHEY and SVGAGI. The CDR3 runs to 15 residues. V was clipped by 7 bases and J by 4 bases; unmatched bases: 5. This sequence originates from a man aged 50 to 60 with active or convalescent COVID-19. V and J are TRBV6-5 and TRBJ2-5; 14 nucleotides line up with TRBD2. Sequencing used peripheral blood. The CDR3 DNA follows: TGTGCCAGCATCACCGGGACTAGCGGGAGAGAGACCCAGTACTTC. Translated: CASITGTSGRETQYF.